This is a list of T cell receptor beta chains from one sample in a study of T-cell reconstitution after alpha-beta-depleted transplantation in children. TCRdb re-derived calls from the PCR reads in MiXCR, one entry per CDR3 protein. Of 300,000 to 350,000 distinct CDR3 sequences in the sample, 16% were seen once. The material was PBMCs, mostly from graft donor cells, obtained 360 days after TCRalphabeta/CD19-depleted stem cell transplant. The receptors here all came from a male patient between 2 and 10 years old who had a stem cell transplant for acute lymphoblastic leukemia, so the T cells may come from the graft donor. The CDR3 runs from the conserved cysteine through the conserved F or W. The D gene is left open where the match is weak. Where a row states a size, it is once, few, many or the class of an expanded clone; other rows omit it.

D,size,V,J,CDR3,DNA
NA,NA,TRBV20-1,TRBJ2-2,CSANLATGELFF,TGCAGTGCTAACCTCGCCACCGGGGAGCTGTTTTTT
NA,few,TRBV12-3/TRBV12-4,TRBJ1-4,CASSLDGKEKLFF,TGTGCCAGCAGTTTGGACGGAAAGGAAAAACTGTTTTTT
NA,NA,TRBV5-1,TRBJ1-1,CASSLGESGGLEAFF,TGCGCCAGCAGCTTGGGAGAGAGCGGAGGTCTCGAAGCTTTCTTT
NA,NA,TRBV20-1,TRBJ2-7,CSATGLTYEQYF,TGCAGTGCAACCGGGCTAACCTACGAGCAGTACTTC
TRBD2,few,TRBV24-1,TRBJ2-1,CATSIAGGPSNEQFF,TGTGCCACCAGTATAGCGGGAGGGCCTTCCAATGAGCAGTTCTTC
NA,few,TRBV29-1,TRBJ2-7,CSVARRRQGGDERPSYEQYF,TGCAGCGTTGCCCGCAGAAGGCAGGGGGGTGATGAGCGACCCTCCTACGAGCAGTACTTC
NA,NA,TRBV20-1,TRBJ2-7,CSASARFPSYEQYF,TGCAGTGCTTCCGCCAGGTTCCCCTCCTACGAGCAGTACTTC
NA,many,TRBV7-7,TRBJ2-1,CASSLEGMGTEQFF,TGTGCTAGCAGCTTAGAAGGCATGGGGACAGAGCAGTTCTTC
TRBD2,NA,TRBV28,TRBJ2-2,CASRLAGFTGELFF,TGTGCCAGCCGACTAGCGGGATTCACCGGGGAGCTGTTTTTT
NA,few,TRBV4-1,TRBJ2-4,CASSPHGAPGDIQYF,TGCGCCAGCAGCCCACACGGGGCGCCCGGGGACATTCAGTACTTC
NA,few,TRBV7-6,TRBJ1-1,CASSLAVGVVGEAFF,TGTGCCAGCAGCTTAGCGGTCGGGGTGGTCGGTGAAGCTTTCTTT
TRBD1,many,TRBV6-1,TRBJ2-2,CASRRQGTGELFF,TGTGCCAGCAGGAGACAGGGCACCGGGGAGCTGTTTTTT
NA,once,TRBV28,TRBJ2-7,CASSGPQEEQYF,TGTGCCAGTTCGGGCCCTCAAGAAGAGCAGTACTTC
NA,many,TRBV5-1,TRBJ2-2,CASSLVLAPGELFF,TGCGCCAGCAGCTTGGTGCTAGCTCCCGGGGAGCTGTTTTTT
TRBD1,NA,TRBV6-5,TRBJ1-2,CASSYSPGTGDYGYTF,TGTGCCAGCAGTTACTCCCCAGGGACAGGCGACTATGGCTACACCTTC
TRBD1,few,TRBV11-2,TRBJ1-6,CASSFSGTGETPLHF,TGTGCCAGCAGCTTCTCCGGGACAGGGGAGACACCCCTCCACTTT
NA,NA,TRBV5-1,TRBJ2-7,CASSLGVTTYEQYF,TGCGCCAGCAGCTTGGGAGTCACCACCTACGAGCAGTACTTC
TRBD1,NA,TRBV4-3,TRBJ2-3,CASSQTGTGLDTQYF,TGCGCCAGCAGCCAGACCGGGACAGGGCTAGATACGCAGTATTTT
TRBD1,NA,TRBV6-1,TRBJ2-3,CASSPPDRGFADTQYF,TGTGCCAGCAGCCCCCCGGACAGGGGTTTCGCAGATACGCAGTATTTT
TRBD2,NA,TRBV6-1,TRBJ2-1,CDSSRLAGWGNEQFF,TGTGACAGCAGTAGACTAGCGGGATGGGGGAATGAGCAGTTCTTC
TRBD1,many,TRBV28,TRBJ2-2,CASGTGNTGELFF,TGTGCCAGCGGGACAGGGAACACCGGGGAGCTGTTTTTT
TRBD2,NA,TRBV12-3/TRBV12-4,TRBJ2-1,CASSRGTSGNNEQFF,TGTGCCAGCAGCCGAGGGACTAGCGGGAACAATGAGCAGTTCTTC
TRBD1,NA,TRBV4-2,TRBJ1-1,CASRMDRDSTEAFF,TGTGCCAGCAGGATGGACAGGGACAGCACTGAAGCTTTCTTT
TRBD2,many,TRBV20-1,TRBJ2-1,CSARDPSGSSYNEQFF,TGCAGTGCTAGAGATCCCAGCGGGAGCTCCTACAATGAGCAGTTCTTC
NA,NA,TRBV7-9,TRBJ1-5,CASSLGNPQPQHF,TGTGCCAGCAGCTTGGGGAACCCTCAGCCCCAGCATTTT
NA,NA,TRBV10-3,TRBJ2-7,CAISNSYEQYF,TGTGCCATCTCCAACTCCTACGAGCAGTACTTC
NA,few,TRBV5-1,TRBJ2-3,CASSARNTDTQYF,TGCGCCAGCAGCGCCCGGAACACAGATACGCAGTATTTT
NA,NA,TRBV7-6,TRBJ1-6,CASSLGEGRVPLGPLHF,TGTGCCAGCAGCTTAGGGGAGGGTCGGGTGCCGCTAGGACCCCTCCACTTT
NA,few,TRBV10-3,TRBJ2-2,CAMGAERENTGELFF,TGTGCCATGGGGGCGGAGAGGGAGAACACCGGGGAGCTGTTTTTT
TRBD2,NA,TRBV7-2,TRBJ2-1,CASNSGTSGRAPSGSYNEQFF,TGTGCCAGCAACTCCGGGACTAGCGGGAGGGCACCTTCAGGGTCCTACAATGAGCAGTTCTTC
TRBD1,many,TRBV7-2,TRBJ2-3,CASSLRDRATDTQYF,TGTGCCAGCAGCTTGCGGGACAGGGCGACAGATACGCAGTATTTT
NA,few,TRBV11-2,TRBJ1-5,CASSFRPTGVYSNQPQHF,TGTGCCAGCAGCTTTAGGCCGACAGGCGTTTATAGCAATCAGCCCCAGCATTTT
NA,many,TRBV4-3,TRBJ2-1,CASSQERALGNEQFF,TGCGCCAGCAGCCAAGAGAGAGCCCTTGGCAATGAGCAGTTCTTC
NA,NA,TRBV3-1,TRBJ2-1,CASSHIGGGQNNEQFF,TGTGCCAGCAGCCACATCGGAGGGGGGCAAAACAATGAGCAGTTCTTC
TRBD2,NA,TRBV4-3,TRBJ2-1,CASSAGGEQFF,TGCGCCAGCAGCGCCGGGGGGGAGCAGTTCTTC
NA,NA,TRBV4-3,TRBJ2-1,CASSQDSVLSSYNEQFF,TGCGCCAGCAGCCAAGATTCAGTCTTGAGCTCCTACAATGAGCAGTTCTTC
NA,NA,TRBV29-1,TRBJ1-2,CSVVGRDDRDYGYTF,TGCAGCGTTGTCGGACGGGACGACCGCGATTATGGCTACACCTTC
NA,few,TRBV12-5,TRBJ2-7,CASGLVRVGHYEQYF,TGTGCTAGTGGTTTGGTACGGGTGGGTCACTACGAGCAGTACTTC
NA,NA,TRBV4-3,TRBJ2-7,CASSQDMAAYEQYF,TGCGCCAGCAGCCAAGATATGGCGGCCTACGAGCAGTACTTC
NA,many,TRBV7-3,TRBJ1-1,CASSLLEGTEAFF,TGTGCCAGCAGCTTACTTGAGGGGACTGAAGCTTTCTTT
NA,NA,TRBV12-3/TRBV12-4,TRBJ1-1,CASRYRDLREAFF,TGTGCCAGCAGATACAGGGACCTAAGAGAAGCTTTCTTT
NA,few,TRBV28,TRBJ2-5,CASRRPGRETQYF,TGTGCCAGCAGAAGACCGGGACGAGAGACCCAGTACTTC
NA,NA,TRBV10-2,TRBJ2-7,CASSSPGTHLSYEQYF,TGCGCCAGCAGTTCTCCCGGGACGCATCTTTCCTACGAGCAGTACTTC
NA,NA,TRBV5-6,TRBJ2-2,CASSLIGGSNTGELFF,TGTGCCAGCAGCTTGATCGGGGGTTCGAACACCGGGGAGCTGTTTTTT
NA,few,TRBV28,TRBJ2-5,CASSSSNRAGWETQYF,TGTGCCAGCAGTTCCTCGAACAGGGCTGGATGGGAGACCCAGTACTTC
NA,NA,TRBV4-3,TRBJ2-1,CASSQALAYNEQFF,TGCGCCAGCAGCCAAGCACTAGCCTACAATGAGCAGTTCTTC
TRBD1,NA,TRBV7-2,TRBJ1-2,CASSSTTGAGYGYTF,TGTGCCAGCAGCTCCACGACAGGGGCGGGCTATGGCTACACCTTC